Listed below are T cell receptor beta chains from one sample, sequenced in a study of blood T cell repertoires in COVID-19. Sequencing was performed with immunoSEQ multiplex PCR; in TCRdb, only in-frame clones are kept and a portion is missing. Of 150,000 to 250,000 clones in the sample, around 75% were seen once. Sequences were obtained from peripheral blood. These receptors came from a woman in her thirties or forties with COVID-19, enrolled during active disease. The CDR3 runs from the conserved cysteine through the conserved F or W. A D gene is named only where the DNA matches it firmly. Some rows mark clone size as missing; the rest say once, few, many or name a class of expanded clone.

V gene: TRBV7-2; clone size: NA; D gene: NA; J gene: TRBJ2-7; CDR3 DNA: TGTGCCAGCAGCTCGATGAGGACAGCCAACCCCTACGAGCAGTACTTC; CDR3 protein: CASSSMRTANPYEQYF
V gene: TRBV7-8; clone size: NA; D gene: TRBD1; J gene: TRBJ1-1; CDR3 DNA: TGTGCCAGCAGCTCCCTGTTGACAGGGACCTTAAACACTGAAGCTTTCTTT; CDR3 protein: CASSSLLTGTLNTEAFF
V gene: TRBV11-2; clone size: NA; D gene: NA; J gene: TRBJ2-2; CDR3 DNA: TGTGCCAGCAGCTTAGATCCGGCAGGTCGCGTCGGGGAGCTGTTTTTT; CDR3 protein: CASSLDPAGRVGELFF
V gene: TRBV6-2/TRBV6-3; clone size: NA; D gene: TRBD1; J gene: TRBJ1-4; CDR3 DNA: TGTGCCAGCAGTCCCCGGGACAGGGGAAATGAAAAACTGTTTTTT; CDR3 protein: CASSPRDRGNEKLFF
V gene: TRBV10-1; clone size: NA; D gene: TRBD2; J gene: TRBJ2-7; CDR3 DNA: TGCGCCAGCAGTGAGATAGGCGGGAGGGGAGACTACGAGCAGTACTTC; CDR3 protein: CASSEIGGRGDYEQYF
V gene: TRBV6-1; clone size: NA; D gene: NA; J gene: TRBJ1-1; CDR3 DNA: TGTGCCAGCACTCGGGAGGAGGTTGCCGAAGCTTTCTTT; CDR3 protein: CASTREEVAEAFF
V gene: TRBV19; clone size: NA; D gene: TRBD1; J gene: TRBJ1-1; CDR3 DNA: TGTGCCAGTAGTGCTCGGGACAGGGGGGGTCCTGAAGCTTTCTTT; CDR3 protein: CASSARDRGGPEAFF
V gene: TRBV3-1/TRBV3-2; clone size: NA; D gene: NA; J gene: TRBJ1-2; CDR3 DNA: TGTGCCAGCAGCCAATCAGTCGGGGGAGAAGGCTACACCTTC; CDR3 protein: CASSQSVGGEGYTF
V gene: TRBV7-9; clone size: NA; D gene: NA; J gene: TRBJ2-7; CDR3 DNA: TGTGCCAGCAGCTTAGTCCTCACAGGGTCTTCCTACGAGCAGTACTTC; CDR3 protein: CASSLVLTGSSYEQYF
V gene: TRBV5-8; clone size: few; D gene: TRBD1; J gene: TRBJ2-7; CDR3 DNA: TGTGCCAGCAAAGGACAGGATTACTACGAGCAGTACTTC; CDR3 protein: CASKGQDYYEQYF
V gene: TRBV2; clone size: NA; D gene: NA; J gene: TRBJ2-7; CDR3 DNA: TGTGCCAGCCGAGGGAACGCCCACGAGCAGTACTTC; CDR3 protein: CASRGNAHEQYF
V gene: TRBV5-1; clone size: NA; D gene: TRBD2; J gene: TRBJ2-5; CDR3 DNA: TGCGCCAGCAGTGACCCCAGACTAGCGGGAGAGACCCAGTACTTC; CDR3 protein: CASSDPRLAGETQYF
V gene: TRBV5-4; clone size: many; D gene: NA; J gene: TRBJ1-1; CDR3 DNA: TGTGCCAGCAGCTCCGCGGGGGTGAACACTGAAGCTTTCTTT; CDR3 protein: CASSSAGVNTEAFF
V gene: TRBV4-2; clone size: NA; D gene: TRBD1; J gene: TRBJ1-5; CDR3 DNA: TGTGCCAGCAGCCAAGATTGGGACAGGGGCAATCCCCAGCATTTT; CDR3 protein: CASSQDWDRGNPQHF
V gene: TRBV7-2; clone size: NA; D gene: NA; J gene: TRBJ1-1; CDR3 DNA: TGTGCCAGCAGCTTAGGGGTAGAGGTTGAAGCTTTCTTT; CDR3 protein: CASSLGVEVEAFF
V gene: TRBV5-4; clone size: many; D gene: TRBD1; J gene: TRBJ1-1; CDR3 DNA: TGTGCCAGCAGCAATAGGGACAGGAACACTGAAGCTTTCTTT; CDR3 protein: CASSNRDRNTEAFF
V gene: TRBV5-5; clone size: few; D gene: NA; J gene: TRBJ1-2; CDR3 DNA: TGTGCCAGCACCCCTGGAGGGGTCTATGGCTACACCTTC; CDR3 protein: CASTPGGVYGYTF
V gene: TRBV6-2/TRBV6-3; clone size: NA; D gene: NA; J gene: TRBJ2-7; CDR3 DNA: TGTGCCAGCAGTTACCCGAGCGCGGGGCGAACCTACGAGCAGTACTTC; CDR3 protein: CASSYPSAGRTYEQYF
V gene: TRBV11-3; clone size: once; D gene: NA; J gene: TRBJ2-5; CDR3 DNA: TGTGCCAGCAGCTTTCGGGGGGAGACCCAGTACTTC; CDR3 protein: CASSFRGETQYF
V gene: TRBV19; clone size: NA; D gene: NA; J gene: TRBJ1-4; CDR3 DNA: TGTGCCAGTAGTCCCCGGGGGGAAGAGGGCTATGAAAAACTGTTTTTT; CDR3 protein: CASSPRGEEGYEKLFF
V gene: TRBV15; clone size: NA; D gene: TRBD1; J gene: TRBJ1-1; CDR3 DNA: TGTGCCACCAGCAGACCGGAGGACAGGGGACTGCGTGACACTGAAGCTTTCTTT; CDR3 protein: CATSRPEDRGLRDTEAFF
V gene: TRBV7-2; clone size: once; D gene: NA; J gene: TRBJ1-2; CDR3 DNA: TGTGCCAGCAGCTTGGACCGACAGGCTGGCTACACCTTC; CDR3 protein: CASSLDRQAGYTF
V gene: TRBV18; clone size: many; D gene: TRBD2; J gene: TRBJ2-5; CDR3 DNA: TGTGCCAGCTCGCCCTACGGGACTAGCGGGAACAAAGAGACCCAGTACTTC; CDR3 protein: CASSPYGTSGNKETQYF
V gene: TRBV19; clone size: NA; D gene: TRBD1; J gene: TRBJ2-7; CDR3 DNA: TGTGCCAGTAGTATAGCCACCGGGACAGGGGGTGTCTACGAGCAGTACTTC; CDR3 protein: CASSIATGTGGVYEQYF
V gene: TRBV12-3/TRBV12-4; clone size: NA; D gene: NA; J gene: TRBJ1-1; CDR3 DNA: TGTGCCAGCAGCCCGGGGGGGGACACTGAAGCTTTCTTT; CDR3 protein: CASSPGGDTEAFF
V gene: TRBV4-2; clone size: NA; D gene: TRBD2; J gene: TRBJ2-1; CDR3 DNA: TGTGCCAGCAGCTCCTTAGCGGGGGGCTCCTACAATGAGCAGTTCTTC; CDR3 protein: CASSSLAGGSYNEQFF
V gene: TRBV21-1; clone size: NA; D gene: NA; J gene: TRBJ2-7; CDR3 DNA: TGTGCCAGCCTGGACAGCGAGGGCTACGAGCAGTACTTC; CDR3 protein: CASLDSEGYEQYF
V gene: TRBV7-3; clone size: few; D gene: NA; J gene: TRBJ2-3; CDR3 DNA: TGTGCCAGCAGGGAGGGGGCGGATAGCACAGATACGCAGTATTTT; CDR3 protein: CASREGADSTDTQYF
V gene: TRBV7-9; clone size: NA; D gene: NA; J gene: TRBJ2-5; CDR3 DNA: TGTGCCAGCAGCTTATGGGTGGGAGCGCAAGAGACCCAGTACTTC; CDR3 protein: CASSLWVGAQETQYF
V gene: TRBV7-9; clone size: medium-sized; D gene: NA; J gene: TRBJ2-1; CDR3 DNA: TGTGCCAGCAGCCCCCCCGGGGATGAGCAGTTCTTC; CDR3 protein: CASSPPGDEQFF
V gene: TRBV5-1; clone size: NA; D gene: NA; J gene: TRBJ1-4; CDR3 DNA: TGCGCCAGCAGCTTGTACGGGACACGGCAGGGCGGAAAACTGTTTTTT; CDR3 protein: CASSLYGTRQGGKLFF
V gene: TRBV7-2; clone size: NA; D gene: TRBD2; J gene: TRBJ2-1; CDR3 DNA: TGTGCCAGCAGGTCCACTAGCGGGCTGTACAATGAGCAGTTCTTC; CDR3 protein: CASRSTSGLYNEQFF
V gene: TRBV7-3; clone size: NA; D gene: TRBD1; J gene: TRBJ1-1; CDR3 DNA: TGTGCCAGCAGCCCTTCAGGGGGCTTCACTGAAGCTTTCTTT; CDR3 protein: CASSPSGGFTEAFF
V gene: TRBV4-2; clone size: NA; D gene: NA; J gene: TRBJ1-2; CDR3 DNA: TGTGCCAGCAGCCAAACCTCGGGGGGCGCCGTGGCTTATGGCTACACCTTC; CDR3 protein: CASSQTSGGAVAYGYTF
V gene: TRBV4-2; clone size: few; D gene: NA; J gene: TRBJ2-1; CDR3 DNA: TGTGCCAGCAGCCGGGCGATAGGAGCGGAGAATGAGCAGTTCTTC; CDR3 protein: CASSRAIGAENEQFF
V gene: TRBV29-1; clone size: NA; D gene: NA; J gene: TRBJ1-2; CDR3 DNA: TGCAGCGTTACAGGGCGGATGAACTATGGCTACACCTTC; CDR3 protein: CSVTGRMNYGYTF
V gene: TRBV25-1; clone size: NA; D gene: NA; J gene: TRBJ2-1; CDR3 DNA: TGTGCCAGCAGGCCTTTACGGGTGGGCTACAATGAGCAGTTCTTC; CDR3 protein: CASRPLRVGYNEQFF
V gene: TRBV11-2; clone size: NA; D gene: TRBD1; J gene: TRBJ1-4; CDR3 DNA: TGTGCCAGCAGCTTAGATTTCGGAGGGGGCTGGAAACTGTTTTTT; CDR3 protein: CASSLDFGGGWKLFF
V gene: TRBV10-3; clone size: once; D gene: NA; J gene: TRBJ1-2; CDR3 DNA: TGTGCCACCCAGGAAGTCGACCGCGGCTACACCTTC; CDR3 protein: CATQEVDRGYTF